The present T cell receptor (beta chain) was sequenced within a study of T cells in Graves' hyperthyroidism and ophthalmopathy (dated 2019 in TCRdb). Describing the broader study: Peripheral blood was collected at initial diagnosis, before any treatment. To identify distinguishing TCR V-J signatures, a discovery cohort of 100 patients was used, comprising 40 to 45 with Graves' ophthalmopathy and around 60 with stable Graves' hyperthyroidism. An independent validation cohort of about 20 hyperthyroidism patients and about 16 patients who later progressed to ophthalmopathy tested prospective prediction of ophthalmopathy. The approximately 100 discovery patients were randomly divided into training and test sets at a 7:3 ratio. In addition, the study compared T-cell repertoires in thyroid tissue and in blood from roughly six Graves' hyperthyroidism patients. After sampling, hyperthyroidism patients received methimazole starting at 30 mg daily, and ophthalmopathy patients received high-dose intravenous methylprednisolone. According to the paper, TCR Vbeta CDR3 sequencing was carried out on approximately 140 peripheral blood samples, which came from approximately 41 ophthalmopathy, under 80 hyperthyroidism and approximately 17 progressor patients. Paper-wide results and their limitations: In validation, the model predicted progression to ophthalmopathy a median of about 6.8 months before onset, with about 71% sensitivity and about 72% specificity. Most expanded thyroid clonotypes (frequency above 0.001) were also detected in blood, a finding suggesting that blood repertoires may reflect thyroid immune responses. A 13 V-J signature model separated ophthalmopathy from stable hyperthyroidism, with over 85% sensitivity and roughly 82% specificity in cross-validation and 80%/75% in testing. Sample size was not statistically predetermined, and investigators were not blinded to group allocation.

For CDR1 and CDR2, the germline V gene lists SGHVS and FQNEAQ. Including cysteine and phenylalanine, the CDR3 has 15 amino acids. The read is trimmed to its CDR3 DNA, 45 bases read in frame from base 1. Germline trimming: 5 bases from V, 8 bases from J; junction bases outside gene matches: 11. Ophthalmopathy patients had moderately to severely active disease, with a Clinical Activity Score of 3 or more, a NOSPECS grade of 4 or more, and a disease duration of less than 3 months. Exclusion was applied to patients with uncontrolled infections, other autoimmune diseases, pregnancy or lactation. Diagnoses were established on the basis of clinical symptoms, serum thyroxine and TRAb, thyroid ultrasound, and orbital computed tomography. Ficoll-Paque density gradient centrifugation was used to isolate PBMCs from around 10 ml of fresh peripheral blood. Trizol reagent was used to extract total RNA, and RNA quality was then checked on an Agilent 2100 Bioanalyzer.

The TCR beta CDR3 regions were amplified from the RNA transcripts. The TCR CDR3 was subjected to a first round of RT-PCR using the HTBI primer set and the Qiagen OneStep RT-PCR kit. The libraries were constructed in a second round of multiplex PCR and then size-selected and purified. Sequencing of the libraries was done on an Illumina HiSeq2000 using paired-end 100 bp reads. As for how the authors treated the data: SOAPnuke was used to process the raw data, with reads discarded if the reads contained adapters or uncalled bases, had a mean Phred below 15, or lacked an exact constant-primer or identifier match. High-quality paired reads were merged with COPE v1.2.5, and unique nucleotide sequences were defined as clonotypes. Clonotypes were aligned to IMGT TRBV, TRBD and TRBJ reference segments using MiTCR v1.1. The analysis was restricted to V-J combinations with a frequency above 0.0001, which together covered 99% to 99.2% of the repertoires. A TCS score was defined as the ratio of F50 (clonal expansion) to E x V (chaos), with BLOSUM62-based TCRdist applied between CDR3 peptides within each V-J. Welch's t-statistics and random forest reduced some 510 V-J features to fewer than 15, which were used in a naive Bayes classifier (R e1071). The public reads were reanalyzed by TCRdb: fastp trimming at Q25, MiXCR alignment, in-frame beta chains only. Each CDR3 protein appears once, grouped with its most common genes and DNA. The V and J calls, along with clone size, are taken from TCRdb and not from the paper's own processing. In this sample the table shows about 520,000 distinct CDR3 sequences, 24% of which occur a single time. The ten largest clones add up to over 9% of the sample.

This clonotype was seen ten or more times. The antigen it recognizes is unknown. No per-base quality is available; no much larger clone lies one base away. The clonotype comes from a young woman with Graves' ophthalmopathy. The chain is encoded by TRBV7-8 joined to TRBJ1-2, and TRBD1 aligns with 10 junction nucleotides. The sequenced material came from blood. DNA sequence: TGTGCCAGCAGCCCCGGACAGGGGGTAATTCTCGGCTACACCTTC. This yields the protein CASSPGQGVILGYTF.